This TCR beta chain was observed in a study of blood T cell repertoires in COVID-19 (dated by TCRdb to about 2020). With respect to the entire study: Samples from collaborators originated in the United States, Italy and Spain and spanned both the acute and convalescent phases of COVID-19. The repertoires were released in a freely available public database intended as a resource for research on the immune response to SARS-CoV-2. Where HLA class I and class II types were available, the types were taken from metadata supplied by the sample provider, not from assay-based typing. The sample metadata nearly always contained a de-identified subject ID, COVID-19 status, age in years and sex. The dataset comprised deeply sampled blood TCRbeta repertoires from subjects exposed to, actively infected with, or recovered from COVID-19. Samples came from the ongoing ImmuneRACE study (first 160 participants) plus 1,254 subjects from 6 global collaborators. The material from the prospective study consisted of cDNA or gDNA derived from T cells, B-cell-depleted T cells, or PBMCs.

As for this clone: Its antigen is unknown. No clone much larger than this one lies a single base away; base qualities are absent.

In Seattle, one collaborating source enrolled patients while the infection was active and tracked those patients longitudinally over the course of disease. The collaborating institutions used their own protocols to collect whole blood in K2EDTA tubes. For TCRbeta analysis, collaborators shipped samples in one of three forms: frozen whole blood, isolated PBMCs, or DNA extracted from either of those sample types. TCRbeta CDR3 regions were amplified from genomic DNA by means of the immunoSEQ Assay, a bias-controlled multiplex PCR. The study's own analysis went as follows. The number of nucleated cells in each sample was estimated from the amplification of reference gene primers within the assay. To quantify the absolute abundance of each unique TCRbeta CDR3 rearrangement, sequence reads were collapsed and filtered. For each sample, productive Simpson clonality was calculated as the square root of Simpson's diversity index over productive rearrangements. TCRdb mirrors the immuneACCESS table, restricted to in-frame sequences. Some clones are absent from its copies; in checked studies, under half trace to an unresolved V gene, and the reason for the others is unknown. The V and J calls and clone size were taken over from that table, and D and trimming were inferred from the DNA. The sample table contains about 130,000 clones; only one count was recorded for around 83% of them. The top ten clones comprise 2.5% to 3.5% of the sample.

Broader findings and caveats from the paper: Clinical and demographic metadata were provided uncurated, with the amount varying by source and participant.

Unmatched junction bases come to 4, with V trimmed by 4 bases and J by 1 base. CDR1 and CDR2 are read off the germline V gene as SGHNT and YENEEA. Including cysteine and phenylalanine, the CDR3 has 15 amino acids. Only CDR3 DNA remains: 45 bases, in frame from the first base. The V gene is TRBV11-3 and the J gene is TRBJ2-1; TRBD1 agrees with 7 junctional bases. The receptor was derived from a woman over 75 with COVID-19, enrolled during active disease. The sequenced sample consisted of peripheral blood. The DNA sequence is given as TGTGCCAGCAGCTCAGGGGGACCGTCCTACAATGAGCAGTTCTTC. Its amino acids are CASSSGGPSYNEQFF.